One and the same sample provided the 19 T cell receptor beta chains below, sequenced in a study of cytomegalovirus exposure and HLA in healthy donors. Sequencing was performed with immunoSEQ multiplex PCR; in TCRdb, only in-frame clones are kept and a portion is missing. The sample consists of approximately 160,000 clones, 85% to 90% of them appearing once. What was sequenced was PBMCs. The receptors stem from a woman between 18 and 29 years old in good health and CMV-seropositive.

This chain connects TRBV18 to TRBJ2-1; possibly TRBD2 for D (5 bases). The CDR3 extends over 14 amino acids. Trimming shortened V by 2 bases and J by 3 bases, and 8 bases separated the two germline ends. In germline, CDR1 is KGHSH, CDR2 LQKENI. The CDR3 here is CASSPVTNYNEQFF. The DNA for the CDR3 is TGTGCCAGCTCACCAGTGACTAACTACAATGAGCAGTTCTTC.

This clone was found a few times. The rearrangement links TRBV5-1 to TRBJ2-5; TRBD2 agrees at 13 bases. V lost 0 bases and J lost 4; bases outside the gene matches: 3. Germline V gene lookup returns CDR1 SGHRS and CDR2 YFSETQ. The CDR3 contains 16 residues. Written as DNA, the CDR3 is TGCGCCAGCAGCTTGGCGGGACTAGCGGGGTTAGAGACCCAGTACTTC. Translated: CASSLAGLAGLETQYF.

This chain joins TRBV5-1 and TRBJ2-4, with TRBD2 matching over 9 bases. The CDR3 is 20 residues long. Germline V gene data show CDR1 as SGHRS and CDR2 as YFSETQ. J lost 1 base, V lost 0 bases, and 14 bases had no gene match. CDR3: CASSLAEGIAGALAKNIQYF. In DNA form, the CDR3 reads TGCGCCAGCAGCTTGGCCGAGGGGATAGCGGGAGCTTTGGCCAAAAACATTCAGTACTTC.

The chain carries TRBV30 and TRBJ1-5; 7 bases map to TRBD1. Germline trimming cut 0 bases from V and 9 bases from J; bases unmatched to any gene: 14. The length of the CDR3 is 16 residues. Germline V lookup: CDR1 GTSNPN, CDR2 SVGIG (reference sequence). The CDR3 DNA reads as TGTGCCTGGAGTGTACCTGGGCGGACAGGAAGACGGCCCCAGCATTTT. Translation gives CAWSVPGRTGRRPQHF. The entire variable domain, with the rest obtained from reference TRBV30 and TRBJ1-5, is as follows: SQTIHQWPATLVQPVGSPLSLECTVEGTSNPNLYWYRQAAGRGLQLLFYSVGIGQISSEVPQNLSASRPQDRQFILSSKKLLLSDSGFYLCAWSVPGRTGRRPQHFGDGTRLSIL.

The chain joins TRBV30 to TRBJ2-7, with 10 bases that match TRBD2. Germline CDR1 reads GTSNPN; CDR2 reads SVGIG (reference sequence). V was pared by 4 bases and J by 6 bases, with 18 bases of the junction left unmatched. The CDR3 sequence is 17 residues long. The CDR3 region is CAWTSPGSSGSSSEQYF. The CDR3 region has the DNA TGTGCCTGGACTTCCCCTGGGTCTAGCGGGAGTTCTAGCGAGCAGTACTTC.

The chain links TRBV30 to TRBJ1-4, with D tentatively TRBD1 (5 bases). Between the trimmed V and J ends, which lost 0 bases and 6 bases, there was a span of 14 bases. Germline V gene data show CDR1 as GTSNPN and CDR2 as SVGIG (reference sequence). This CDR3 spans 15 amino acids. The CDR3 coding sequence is TGTGCCTGGAGTGTCAGGGCATCAAGAGATGAAAAACTGTTTTTT. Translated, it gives CAWSVRASRDEKLFF.

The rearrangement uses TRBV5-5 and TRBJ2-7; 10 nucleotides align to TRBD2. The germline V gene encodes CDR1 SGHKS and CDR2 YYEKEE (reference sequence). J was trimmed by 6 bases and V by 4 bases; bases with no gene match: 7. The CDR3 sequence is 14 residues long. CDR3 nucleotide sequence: TGTGCCAGCAGCCAGCGGGAGGGCCTCTTCGAGCAGTACTTC. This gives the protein CASSQREGLFEQYF.

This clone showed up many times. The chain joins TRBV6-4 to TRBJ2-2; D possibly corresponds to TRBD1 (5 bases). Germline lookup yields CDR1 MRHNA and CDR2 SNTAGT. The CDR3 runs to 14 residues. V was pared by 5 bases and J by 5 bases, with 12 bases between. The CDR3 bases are TGTGCCAGCAGTACAGGAGCTGAAACCGGGGAGCTGTTTTTT. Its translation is CASSTGAETGELFF.

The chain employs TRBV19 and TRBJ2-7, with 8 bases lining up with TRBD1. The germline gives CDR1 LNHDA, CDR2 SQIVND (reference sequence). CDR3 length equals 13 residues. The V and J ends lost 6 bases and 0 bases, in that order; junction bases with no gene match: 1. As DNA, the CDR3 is TGTGCCAGTAGGGGACAGGACTCCTACGAGCAGTACTTC. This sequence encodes CASRGQDSYEQYF.

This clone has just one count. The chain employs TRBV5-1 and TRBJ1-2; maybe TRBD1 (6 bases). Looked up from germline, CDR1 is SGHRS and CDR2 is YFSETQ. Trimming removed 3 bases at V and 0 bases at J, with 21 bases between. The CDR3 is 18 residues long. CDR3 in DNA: TGCGCCAGCAGCTCCGACCTAGGGGGACACTCAACTAACTATGGCTACACCTTC. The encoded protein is CASSSDLGGHSTNYGYTF.

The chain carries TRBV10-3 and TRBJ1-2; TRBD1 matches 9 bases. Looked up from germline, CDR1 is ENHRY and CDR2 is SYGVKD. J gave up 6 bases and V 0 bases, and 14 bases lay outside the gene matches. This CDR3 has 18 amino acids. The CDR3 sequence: CAISESSGKGQGSDGYTF. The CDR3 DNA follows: TGTGCCATCAGTGAGTCGTCAGGCAAAGGACAGGGGAGCGATGGCTACACCTTC.

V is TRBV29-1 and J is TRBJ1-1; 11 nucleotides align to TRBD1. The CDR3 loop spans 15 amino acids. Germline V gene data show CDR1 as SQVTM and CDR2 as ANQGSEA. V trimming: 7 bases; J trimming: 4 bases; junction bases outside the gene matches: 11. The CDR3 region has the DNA TGCAGCGGACTATGGACAGGGGGCGAGCTCACTGAAGCTTTCTTT. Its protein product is CSGLWTGGELTEAFF.

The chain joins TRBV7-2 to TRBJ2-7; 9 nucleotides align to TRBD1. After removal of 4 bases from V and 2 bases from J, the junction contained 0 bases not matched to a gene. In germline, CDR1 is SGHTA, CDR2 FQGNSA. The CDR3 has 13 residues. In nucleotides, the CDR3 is TGTGCCAGCAGCTGGGACAGGGCCTACGAGCAGTACTTC. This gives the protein CASSWDRAYEQYF.

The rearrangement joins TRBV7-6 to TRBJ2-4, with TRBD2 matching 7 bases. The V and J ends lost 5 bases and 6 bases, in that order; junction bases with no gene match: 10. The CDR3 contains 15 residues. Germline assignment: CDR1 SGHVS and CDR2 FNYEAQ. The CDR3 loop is CASSPGRGLINIQYF. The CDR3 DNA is TGTGCCAGCAGCCCAGGGCGGGGACTAATAAACATTCAGTACTTC. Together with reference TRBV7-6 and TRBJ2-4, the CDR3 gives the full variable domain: GAGVSQSPRYKVTKRGQDVALRCDPISGHVSLYWYRQALGQGPEFLTYFNYEAQQDKSGLPNDRFSAERPEGSISTLTIQRTEQRDSAMYRCASSPGRGLINIQYFGAGTRLSVL.

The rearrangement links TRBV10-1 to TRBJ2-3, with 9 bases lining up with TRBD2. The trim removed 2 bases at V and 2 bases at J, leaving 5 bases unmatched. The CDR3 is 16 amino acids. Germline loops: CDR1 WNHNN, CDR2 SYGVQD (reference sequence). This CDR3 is CASSERLAGNTDTQYF. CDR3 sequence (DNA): TGCGCCAGCAGTGAGCGGCTAGCGGGGAACACAGATACGCAGTATTTT.

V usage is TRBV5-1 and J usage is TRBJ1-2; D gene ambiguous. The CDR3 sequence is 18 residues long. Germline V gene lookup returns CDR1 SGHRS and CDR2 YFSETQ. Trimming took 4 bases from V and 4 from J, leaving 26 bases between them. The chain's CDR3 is CASSLGGGQTVFPYGYTF. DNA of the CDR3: TGCGCCAGCAGCCTTGGAGGTGGTCAGACCGTTTTCCCCTATGGCTACACCTTC. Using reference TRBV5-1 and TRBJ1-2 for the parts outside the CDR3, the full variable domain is KAGVTQTPRYLIKTRGQQVTLSCSPISGHRSVSWYQQTPGQGLQFLFEYFSETQRNKGNFPGRFSGRQFSNSRSEMNVSTLELGDSALYLCASSLGGGQTVFPYGYTFGSGTRLTVV.

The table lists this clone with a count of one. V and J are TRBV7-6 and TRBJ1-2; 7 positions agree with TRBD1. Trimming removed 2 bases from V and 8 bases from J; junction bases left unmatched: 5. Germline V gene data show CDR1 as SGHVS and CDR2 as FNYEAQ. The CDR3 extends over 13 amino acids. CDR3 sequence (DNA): TGTGCCAGCAGCTTAACAGGGGCGAGGGGCTACACCTTC. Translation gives CASSLTGARGYTF.

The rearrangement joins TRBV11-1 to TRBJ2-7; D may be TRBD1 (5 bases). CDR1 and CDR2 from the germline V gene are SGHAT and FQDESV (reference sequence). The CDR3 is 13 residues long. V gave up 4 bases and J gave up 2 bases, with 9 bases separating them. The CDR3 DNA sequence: TGTGCCAGCAGCTATACAGGAGCCTACGAGCAGTACTTC. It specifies CASSYTGAYEQYF.

The DNA of the CDR3 is TGTGCCAGCAGCCAAGATTTGGCAGGGGGATTGGGTTGGCATCAGCCCCAGCATTTT. Residues: CASSQDLAGGLGWHQPQHF. The V gene is TRBV4-2, the J gene TRBJ1-5, with 7 bases matching TRBD1. J was trimmed by 5 bases and V by 0 bases; bases with no gene match: 16. The CDR3 runs 19 residues. Germline lookup yields CDR1 LGHNA and CDR2 YNFKEQ.